This T cell receptor (beta chain) comes out of a study of blood T cells in healthy people across ages. Notes on the study in general: The recorded TCR beta diversity per million T cells decreased in a roughly linear manner with age.

Isolation of PBMCs gave at least 7 million cells per sample. Using a J-beta primer mix together with a sample-barcoded 5' primer, a second PCR was run for roughly 7 to 12 cycles. A 12-random-nucleotide template-switch adaptor tagged each cDNA molecule. Any given sample supplied a minimum of 2.5 million CDR3-containing paired-end reads. TCRdb re-called the 5' RACE reads through MiXCR, storing one row per CDR3 protein. The table includes 550,000 to 750,000 distinct CDR3 sequences, 21% detected once. As to this clonotype: No antigen is known for it.

The sample consisted of blood. The receptor was isolated from a man aged 65 to 85 in good health.

DNA for the CDR3: TGTGCCAGCGCCAGGAACAATGAGCAGTTCTTC. It translates to CASARNNEQFF. The chain is built from TRBV6-5 and TRBJ2-1, with D uncertain. CDR3 size: 11 residues. The V and J ends lost 8 bases and 5 bases respectively, with 7 bases between them. The germline gives CDR1 MNHEY, CDR2 SVGAGI.